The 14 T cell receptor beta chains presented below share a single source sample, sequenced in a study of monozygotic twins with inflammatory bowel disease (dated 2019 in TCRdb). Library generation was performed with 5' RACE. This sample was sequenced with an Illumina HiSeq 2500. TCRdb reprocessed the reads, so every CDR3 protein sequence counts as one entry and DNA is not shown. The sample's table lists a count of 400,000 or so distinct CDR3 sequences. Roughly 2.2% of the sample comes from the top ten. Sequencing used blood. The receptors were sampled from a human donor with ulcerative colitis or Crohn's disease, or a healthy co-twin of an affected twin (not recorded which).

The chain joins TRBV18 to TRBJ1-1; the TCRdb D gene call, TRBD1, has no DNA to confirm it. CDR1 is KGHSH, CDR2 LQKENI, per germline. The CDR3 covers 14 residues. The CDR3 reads CASSQAGKDTEAFF. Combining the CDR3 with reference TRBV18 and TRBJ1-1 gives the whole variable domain NAGVMQNPRHLVRRRGQEARLRCSPMKGHSHVYWYRQLPEEGLKFMVYLQKENIIDESGMPKERFSAEFPKEGPSILRIQQVVRGDSAAYFCASSQAGKDTEAFFGQGTRLTVV.

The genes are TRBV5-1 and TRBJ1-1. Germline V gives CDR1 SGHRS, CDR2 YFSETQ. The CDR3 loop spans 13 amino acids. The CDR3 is CASSLATADEAFF.

Here the CDR3 reads CASSIDSGTTYNEQFF. This chain links TRBV19 with TRBJ2-1. Germline assignment: CDR1 LNHDA and CDR2 SQIVND (reference sequence). CDR3 length: 16 amino acids.

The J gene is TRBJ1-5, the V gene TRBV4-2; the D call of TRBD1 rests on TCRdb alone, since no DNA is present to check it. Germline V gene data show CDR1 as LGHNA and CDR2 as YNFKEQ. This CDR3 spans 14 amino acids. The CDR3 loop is CASSFDRSSGAQHF.

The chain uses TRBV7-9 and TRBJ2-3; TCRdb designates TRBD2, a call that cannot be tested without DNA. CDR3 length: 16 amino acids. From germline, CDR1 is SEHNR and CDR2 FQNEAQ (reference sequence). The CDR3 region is CASRPGLGASTDTQYF. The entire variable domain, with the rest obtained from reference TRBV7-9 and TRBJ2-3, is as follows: DTGVSQNPRHKITKRGQNVTFRCDPISEHNRLYWYRQTLGQGPEFLTYFQNEAQLEKSRLLSDRFSAERPKGSFSTLEIQRTEQGDSAMYLCASRPGLGASTDTQYFGPGTRLTVL.

CDR3: CSALNGATGELFF. The chain couples TRBV20-1 to TRBJ2-2; the D call of TRBD1 rests on TCRdb alone, since no DNA is present to check it. This CDR3 spans 13 amino acids. Germline V gene lookup returns CDR1 DFQATT and CDR2 SNEGSKA (reference sequence).

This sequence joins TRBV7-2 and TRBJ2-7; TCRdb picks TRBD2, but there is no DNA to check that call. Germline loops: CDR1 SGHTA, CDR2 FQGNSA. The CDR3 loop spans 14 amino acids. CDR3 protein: CASSSQEGPYEQYF.

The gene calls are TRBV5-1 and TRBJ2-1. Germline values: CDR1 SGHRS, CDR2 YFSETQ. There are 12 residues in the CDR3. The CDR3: CASGSPYNEQFF.

CDR3 protein: CASSEMGLGKSNQPQHF. This sequence joins TRBV6-1 and TRBJ1-5. The germline V gene has CDR1 MNHNS and CDR2 SASEGT. The CDR3 contains 17 residues.

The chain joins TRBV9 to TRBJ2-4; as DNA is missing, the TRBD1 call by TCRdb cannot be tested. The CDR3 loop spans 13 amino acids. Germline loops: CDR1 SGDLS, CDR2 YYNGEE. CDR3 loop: CASSQSGINIQYF.

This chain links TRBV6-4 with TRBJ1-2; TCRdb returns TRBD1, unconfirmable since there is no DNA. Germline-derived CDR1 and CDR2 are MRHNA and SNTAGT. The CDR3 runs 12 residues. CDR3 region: CASSDGGAGYTF.

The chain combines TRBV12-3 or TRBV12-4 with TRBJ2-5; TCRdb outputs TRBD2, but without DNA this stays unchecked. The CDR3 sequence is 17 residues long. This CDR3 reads CASSLGGGLAGTGTQYF.

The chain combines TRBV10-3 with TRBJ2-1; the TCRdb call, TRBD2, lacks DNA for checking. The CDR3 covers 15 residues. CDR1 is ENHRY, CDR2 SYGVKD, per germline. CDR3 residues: CAIRGPATSYNEQFF.

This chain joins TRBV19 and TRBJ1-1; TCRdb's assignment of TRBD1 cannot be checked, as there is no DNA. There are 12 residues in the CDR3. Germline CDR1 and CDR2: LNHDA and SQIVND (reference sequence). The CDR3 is CASIGDHTEAFF.